Described below is a single T cell receptor (beta chain) sequence and its context. Its antigen is not known. The sample belongs to a study of T cell responses to AZD1222 COVID-19 vaccine. The CDR3 length is 13 residues. V lost 5 bases, J lost 5 bases, and 10 bases lay in between. The germline CDR1 and CDR2 sequences are SGHTA and FQGTGA. The method was immunoSEQ multiplex PCR; TCRdb's version includes in-frame clones alone and lacks a portion of them. The repertoire holds around 150,000 clones, roughly 86% seen once, with approximately 5.7% in the top ten. Study-wide results and limits: Repertoire collection took place solely once the T cell response had peaked. Two doses of AZD1222 preceded a rise in Spike-specific TCR breadth and depth. Seropositive at baseline were only six AZD1222 recipients. There were mostly white British donors and more females than males, and clonal diversity was possibly underestimated.

This clonotype was obtained from an adult in good health. The chain employs TRBV7-3 and TRBJ1-5; the D gene is possibly TRBD1 (6 bases). This material consisted of peripheral blood, taken on day 0 of AZD1222 vaccination. CDR3 bases: TGTGCCAGCAGCCGGGACATTTATCAGCCCCAGCATTTT. As protein: CASSRDIYQPQHF. Variable domain in full (rest from reference TRBV7-3 and TRBJ1-5): GAGVSQTPSNKVTEKGKYVELRCDPISGHTALYWYRQSLGQGPEFLIYFQGTGAADDSGLPNDRFFAVRPEGSVSTLKIQRTERGDSAVYLCASSRDIYQPQHFGDGTRLSIL.